These 15 T cell receptor beta chains share one sample of origin, sequenced in a study of relationships among human T cell subsets. TCR alpha and beta CDR3s were amplified from mRNA by semiquantitative ARM-PCR. ARM-PCR used tagged nested gene-specific primers, then communal superprimers for exponential amplification. A single record per CDR3 protein comes from TCRdb applying MiXCR to the multiplex PCR reads. The sample carries more than 10,000 distinct CDR3 sequences, around 64% recorded once. The Th1 cells were the flow-through after CD25, CD56 and CD294 bead selections. Sequenced sample: CD4+ Th1 cells sorted from blood. These receptors were obtained from a middle-aged man in good health.

The V call is TRBV29-1, the J call TRBJ2-7, with no clear D. Trimming took 5 bases from V and 1 from J, leaving 9 bases between them. There are 12 residues in the CDR3. CDR1 and CDR2 from the germline V gene are SQVTM and ANQGSEA. The CDR3 is CSVRYPSYEQYF. In DNA form, the CDR3 reads TGCAGCGTTAGGTACCCTTCCTACGAGCAGTACTTC.

The chain has TRBV12-3 or TRBV12-4 and TRBJ2-3, with unresolved D. Trimming stripped 5 bases from V and 6 bases from J, with 9 bases between. The CDR3 loop spans 12 amino acids. Here the CDR3 reads CASSRTVDTQYF. The CDR3 nucleotides read TGTGCCAGCAGTCGCACGGTTGATACGCAGTATTTT.

This clonotype was seen a few times. The chain recombines TRBV11-2 with TRBJ2-7; no definite D call. Trimming left V 7 bases short and J 3 bases short, with 10 bases between. The CDR3 is 12 amino acids. Germline V CDR1 and CDR2: SGHAT, FQNNGV. CDR3: CASTLGGYEQYF. The CDR3 nucleotides are TGTGCCAGCACCCTCGGTGGCTACGAGCAGTACTTC. The complete variable domain, with remaining parts taken from reference TRBV11-2 and TRBJ2-7, reads EAGVAQSPRYKIIEKRQSVAFWCNPISGHATLYWYQQILGQGPKLLIQFQNNGVVDDSQLPKDRFSAERLKGVDSTLKIQPAKLEDSAVYLCASTLGGYEQYFGPGTRLTVT.

The genes are TRBV28 and TRBJ1-4; no definite D call. CDR3 size: 12 residues. Germline CDR1 is MDHEN and CDR2 is SYDVKM. V was cut by 3 bases and J by 8 bases, with 7 bases left in between. The CDR3 DNA reads TGTGCCAGCAGTTTGAGAGGGGAAAAACTGTTTTTT. Translation gives CASSLRGEKLFF.

This clonotype was picked up a small number of times. The chain joins TRBV13 to TRBJ2-4, with a possible D match to TRBD2 (6 bases). The V end lost 1 base, the J end lost 14 bases, and 9 bases lay between the germline ends. CDR3 size: 11 residues. Germline CDR1 is PRHDT and CDR2 is FYEKMQ (reference sequence). The CDR3 bases are TGTGCCAGCAGCTTAGCGGGAGACAAGTACTTC. This encodes CASSLAGDKYF. Complete variable domain (other parts from reference TRBV13 and TRBJ2-4): AAGVIQSPRHLIKEKRETATLKCYPIPRHDTVYWYQQGPGQDPQFLISFYEKMQSDKGSIPDRFSAQQFSDYHSELNMSSLELGDSALYFCASSLAGDKYFGAGTRLSVL.

A few counts support this clonotype. The chain is built from TRBV11-2 and TRBJ2-7, with D possibly being TRBD1 or TRBD2 (5 bases each). The V gene lost 0 bases and the J gene lost 1 base, with 28 bases spanning the gap. The CDR3 length is 21 residues. Looked up from germline, CDR1 is SGHAT and CDR2 is FQNNGV. CDR3 region: CASSLEQMRGASNLRSYEQYF. Here the CDR3 DNA reads TGTGCCAGCAGCTTAGAACAGATGAGAGGGGCATCGAACCTGAGATCCTACGAGCAGTACTTC.

The rearrangement joins TRBV11-2 to TRBJ2-3, with D uncertain. CDR3 length equals 11 residues. CDR1 is SGHAT, CDR2 FQNNGV, per germline. Trimming took 5 bases from V and 6 from J, leaving 6 bases between them. CDR3 region: CASSIYDTQYF. In nucleotides, the CDR3 is TGTGCCAGCAGCATATATGATACGCAGTATTTT.

The genes are TRBV27 and TRBJ2-1, with TRBD2 as a possible D gene (7 bases). There are 15 residues in the CDR3. Germline CDR1 reads MNHEY; CDR2 reads SMNVEV (reference sequence). V lost 5 bases, J lost 7 bases, and 18 bases lay in between. Here the CDR3 reads CASSRSPGGLNEQFF. DNA of the CDR3: TGTGCCAGCAGTAGAAGTCCCGGGGGGCTAAATGAGCAGTTCTTC.

The V call is TRBV5-1, the J call TRBJ2-7; D is uncertain. CDR3 length equals 17 residues. Germline V lookup: CDR1 SGHRS, CDR2 YFSETQ. V shed 2 bases and J shed 0 bases, with 18 bases lying between them. The CDR3 spells CASSLIASGQSSYEQYF. The DNA of the CDR3 is TGCGCCAGCAGCTTAATCGCATCCGGCCAAAGCTCCTACGAGCAGTACTTC.

This clonotype was recorded a few times. V gene TRBV29-1 combines with J gene TRBJ1-5; D may be TRBD1 (5 bases). The germline CDR1 and CDR2 sequences are SQVTM and ANQGSEA. The CDR3 is 14 residues long. The V gene lost 5 bases and the J gene lost 7 bases, with 18 bases spanning the gap. The DNA of the CDR3 is TGCAGCGTTTCCGGGACGAATGGCGGGCAGCCCCAGCATTTT. As protein: CSVSGTNGGQPQHF.

The chain is built from TRBV6-6 and TRBJ1-6; maybe TRBD1 (5 bases). Germline lookup yields CDR1 MNHNY and CDR2 SVGAGI (reference sequence). This CDR3 comprises 17 residues. V gave up 2 bases and J gave up 6 bases, with 17 bases separating them. CDR3 sequence: CASSYGLSRQRNSPLHF. As DNA, the CDR3 is TGTGCCAGCAGTTACGGACTCTCTCGACAGCGTAATTCACCCCTCCACTTT.

The rearrangement joins TRBV28 to TRBJ2-1; maybe TRBD2 (7 bases). Trimming took off 7 bases at V and 2 bases at J, with 15 bases between the two ends. Germline V gene sequence: CDR1 MDHEN, CDR2 SYDVKM. This CDR3 spans 15 amino acids. CDR3 protein: CASTLGGGPYNEQFF. The CDR3 region has the DNA TGTGCCAGCACCCTAGGGGGGGGGCCCTACAATGAGCAGTTCTTC.

The table lists this clonotype with a few counts. Here the CDR3 reads CASSQQTKGNEQFF. In nucleotides, the CDR3 is TGTGCCAGCAGCCAACAAACTAAGGGCAATGAGCAGTTCTTC. The chain has TRBV11-1 and TRBJ2-1; D ambiguous. This CDR3 has 14 amino acids. The germline V and J ends were trimmed by 5 bases and 6 bases, with 14 bases remaining between them. Germline assignment: CDR1 SGHAT and CDR2 FQDESV (reference sequence).

This chain joins TRBV20-1 and TRBJ1-5; D is undetermined. This CDR3 is 15 amino acids long. From germline, CDR1 is DFQATT and CDR2 SNEGSKA (reference sequence). The germline V and J ends were trimmed by 5 bases and 0 bases, with 14 bases remaining between them. The CDR3 DNA follows: TGCAGTGCTGGGCGCGGCGGGGATAGCAATCAGCCCCAGCATTTT. Residues: CSAGRGGDSNQPQHF.

The chain employs TRBV13 and TRBJ2-7; a weak D match, TRBD1 (5 bases). V was shortened by 6 bases and J by 2 bases, with 11 bases between the two germline ends. The length of the CDR3 is 13 residues. CDR1 is PRHDT and CDR2 is FYEKMQ in the germline V gene (reference sequence). CDR3 sequence reads: CASRLTGTYEQYF. DNA of the CDR3: TGTGCCAGCAGACTAACAGGTACCTACGAGCAGTACTTC.